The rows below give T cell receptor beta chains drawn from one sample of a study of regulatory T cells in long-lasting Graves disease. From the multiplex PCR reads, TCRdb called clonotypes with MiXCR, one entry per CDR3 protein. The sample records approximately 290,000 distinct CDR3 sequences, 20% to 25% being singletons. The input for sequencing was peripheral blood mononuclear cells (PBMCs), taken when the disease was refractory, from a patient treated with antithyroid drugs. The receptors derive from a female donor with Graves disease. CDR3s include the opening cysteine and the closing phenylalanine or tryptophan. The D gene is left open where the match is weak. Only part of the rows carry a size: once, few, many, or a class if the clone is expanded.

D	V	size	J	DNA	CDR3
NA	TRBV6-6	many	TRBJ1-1	TGTGCCAGCAGTTACTCGACGGGGAACACTGAAGCTTTCTTT	CASSYSTGNTEAFF
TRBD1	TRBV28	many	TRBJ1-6	TGTGCCAGCAGCCTTTCGGACAGGGGGGCACCCCTCCACTTT	CASSLSDRGAPLHF
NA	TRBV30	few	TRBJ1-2	TGTGCCTGGAGGGGGGTCGACAGAACACCCTTCGAAAATGGCTACACCTTC	CAWRGVDRTPFENGYTF
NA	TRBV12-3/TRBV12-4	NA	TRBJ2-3	TGTGCCAGCAGTCCGGGTCGGGGATCCACAGATACGCAGTATTTT	CASSPGRGSTDTQYF
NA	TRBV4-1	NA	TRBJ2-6	TGCGCCAGCAGCCAAGCCGTCTCTGGGGCCAACGTCCTGACTTTC	CASSQAVSGANVLTF
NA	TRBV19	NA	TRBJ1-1	TGTGCCAGCTGGGGGAGGAGCACTGAAGCTTTCTTT	CASWGRSTEAFF
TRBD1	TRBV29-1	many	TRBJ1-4	TGCAGCGTGGTGGTTCGCGACAGGGGTAACGAAAAACTGTTTTTT	CSVVVRDRGNEKLFF
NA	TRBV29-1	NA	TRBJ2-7	TGCAGCGTACGGGGACTCTCCTACGGGCAGTACTTC	CSVRGLSYGQYF
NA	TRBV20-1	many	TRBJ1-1	TGCAGTGCTTGGGTAACGAACACTGAAGCTTTCTTT	CSAWVTNTEAFF
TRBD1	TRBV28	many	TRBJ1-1	TGTGCCAGCAGTTCGTCGGGACAGGGGGCAACTTTCTTT	CASSSSGQGATFF
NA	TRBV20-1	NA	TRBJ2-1	TGCAGTGCTAGAACTCCCTATGACAATGAGCAGTTCTTC	CSARTPYDNEQFF
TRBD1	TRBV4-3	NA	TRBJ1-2	TGCGCCAGCAGCCAAGGATTTAACAGGGGGCGAGTGTATGGCTACACCTTC	CASSQGFNRGRVYGYTF
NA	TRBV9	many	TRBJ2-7	TGTGCCAGCAGCGTAGGCGTCGGCTACGAGCAGTACTTC	CASSVGVGYEQYF
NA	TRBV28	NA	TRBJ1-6	TGTGCCAGCAGTGTGAACGCCTATGCTTCACCCCTCCACTTT	CASSVNAYASPLHF